This T cell receptor beta chain was observed in a study of blood T cell repertoires in COVID-19. V was pared by 2 bases and J by 6 bases, with 5 bases of the junction left unmatched. The CDR3 extends over 14 amino acids. Per germline, CDR1 MNHEY and CDR2 SVGAGI. Produced via immunoSEQ multiplex PCR; TCRdb's table is partial and in-frame only. The sample has 350,000 to 550,000 clones; approximately 90% are singletons. This rearrangement joins TRBV6-5 to TRBJ2-7, with 9 bases lining up with TRBD1. This receptor was identified in a woman under 40 with acute or convalescent COVID-19. Sequencing was carried out using peripheral blood. The CDR3 reads CASSYAGQGAEQYF. CDR3 DNA: TGTGCCAGCAGTTACGCGGGACAGGGCGCCGAGCAGTACTTC.